One sample yielded the 7 T cell receptor beta chains listed below, sequenced in a study of PD-L1 blockade in urothelial cancer. The repertoire was sequenced with immunoSEQ multiplex PCR; TCRdb's copy has only in-frame clones and lacks some. The sample carries more than 90,000 clones, around 86% recorded once. Noted time point: pretreatment peripheral blood. Sample: PBMCs, taken around atezolizumab (anti-PD-L1) treatment. These receptors came from a man aged 55-75 years with urothelial cancer.

The V call is TRBV6-5, the J call TRBJ1-5; D is perhaps TRBD1 (5 bases). Germline CDR1 is MNHEY and CDR2 is SVGAGI. V was trimmed by 2 bases and J by 4 bases, leaving 12 bases between them. The CDR3 is 15 amino acids. CDR3: CASSYGGANNQPQHF. The CDR3 bases are TGTGCCAGCAGTTACGGAGGGGCGAATAATCAGCCCCAGCATTTT.

The gene calls are TRBV29-1 and TRBJ1-1; the match to TRBD1 covers 8 bases. V gave up 5 bases and J gave up 6 bases; unmatched junction bases: 8. Germline CDR1 is SQVTM and CDR2 is ANQGSEA. The CDR3 is 13 amino acids. For the CDR3, the DNA is TGCAGCGTTCCCGGACAGGGAACGGCTGAAGCTTTCTTT. This encodes CSVPGQGTAEAFF.

The chain uses TRBV6-1 and TRBJ1-5, with D possibly being TRBD1 (6 bases). This CDR3 has 12 amino acids. CDR1 is MNHNS and CDR2 is SASEGT in the germline V gene. Trimming left V 5 bases short and J 16 bases short, with 18 bases between. The CDR3 DNA is TGTGCCAGCAGTTCAGACAGGAACCCCCGACATTTT. Protein product: CASSSDRNPRHF.

This clone was seen once. This rearrangement joins TRBV15 to TRBJ1-1; tentative D call: TRBD1 (5 bases). From germline, CDR1 is LNHNV and CDR2 YYDKDF (reference sequence). CDR3 length: 15 residues. The V end lost 0 bases, the J end lost 1 base, and 9 bases lay between the germline ends. The CDR3 DNA is TGTGCCACCAGCAGAGAAGGGGCAGGGAACACTGAAGCTTTCTTT. This encodes CATSREGAGNTEAFF.

V is TRBV9 and J is TRBJ2-7; a possible D gene is TRBD1 (6 bases). This CDR3 is built from 15 residues. CDR1 is SGDLS, CDR2 YYNGEE, per germline. With 0 bases removed from V and 3 bases from J, the gap between germline ends came to 13 bases. For the CDR3, the DNA is TGTGCCAGCAGCGTAGGGGACATAAATGTCTACGAGCAGTACTTC. Translating it yields CASSVGDINVYEQYF.

This chain joins TRBV4-2 and TRBJ1-2; TRBD1 matches at 8 bases. Unmatched junction bases numbered 19, after V lost 6 bases and J lost 1 base. This CDR3 contains 19 residues. Germline CDR1 LGHNA, CDR2 YNFKEQ. The CDR3 DNA sequence: TGTGCCAGCAGAATAGGCCGTCAAGGCGGTGGACAGGGTAACTATGGCTACACCTTC. Translated: CASRIGRQGGGQGNYGYTF.

V and J are TRBV7-2 and TRBJ2-7; the match to TRBD2 covers 7 bases. CDR3 length: 14 amino acids. V was clipped by 5 bases and J by 0 bases; unmatched bases: 4. The V gene's germline CDR1 is SGHTA and CDR2 FQGNSA. The CDR3 coding sequence is TGTGCCAGCAGCCCCGGGGGGAGCTCCTACGAGCAGTACTTC. Protein: CASSPGGSSYEQYF.